This T cell receptor (beta chain) comes out of a study of T cell changes during pregnancy in multiple sclerosis. Trimming took 1 base from V and 1 from J, leaving 16 bases between them. CDR1 is LGHNA, CDR2 YNFKEQ, per germline. The CDR3 consists of 17 residues. Method: immunoSEQ multiplex PCR; TCRdb's copy keeps in-frame clones and lacks some. The sample contains around 110,000 clones, 85% to 95% of which appear only once. This sample comprised peripheral blood, obtained in the third trimester of pregnancy. The chain recombines TRBV4-2 with TRBJ1-1, with D perhaps matching TRBD1 (6 bases). This clonotype was sampled from a female donor in good health, enrolled as a control in a pregnancy study. CDR3 amino acids: CASSQVGWGRGNTEAFF. CDR3 DNA: TGTGCCAGCAGCCAAGTAGGGTGGGGGCGTGGGAACACTGAAGCTTTCTTT.